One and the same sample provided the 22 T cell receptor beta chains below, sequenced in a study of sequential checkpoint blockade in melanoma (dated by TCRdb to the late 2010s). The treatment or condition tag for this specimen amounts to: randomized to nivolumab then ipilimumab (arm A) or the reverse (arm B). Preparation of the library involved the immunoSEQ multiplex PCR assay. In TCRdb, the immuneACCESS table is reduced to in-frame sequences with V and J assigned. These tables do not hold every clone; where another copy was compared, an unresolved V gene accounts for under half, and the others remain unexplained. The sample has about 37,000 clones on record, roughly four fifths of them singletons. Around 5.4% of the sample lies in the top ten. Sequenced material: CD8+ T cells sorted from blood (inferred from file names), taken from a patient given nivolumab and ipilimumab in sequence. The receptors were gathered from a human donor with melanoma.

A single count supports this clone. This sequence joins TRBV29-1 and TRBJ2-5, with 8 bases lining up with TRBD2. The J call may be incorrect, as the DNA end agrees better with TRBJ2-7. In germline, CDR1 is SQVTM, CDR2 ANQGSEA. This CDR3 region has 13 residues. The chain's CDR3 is CSVVAGSSYEQYF. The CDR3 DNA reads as TGCAGCGTTGTAGCGGGGAGCTCCTACGAGCAGTACTTC.

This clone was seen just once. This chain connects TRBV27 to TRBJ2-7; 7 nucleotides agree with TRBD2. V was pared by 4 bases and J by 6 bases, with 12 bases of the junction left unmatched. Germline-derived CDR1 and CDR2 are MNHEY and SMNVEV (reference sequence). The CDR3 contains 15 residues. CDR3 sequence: CASSSTGGLPFEQYF. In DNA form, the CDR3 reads TGTGCCAGCAGTTCAACGGGGGGACTACCGTTCGAGCAGTACTTC.

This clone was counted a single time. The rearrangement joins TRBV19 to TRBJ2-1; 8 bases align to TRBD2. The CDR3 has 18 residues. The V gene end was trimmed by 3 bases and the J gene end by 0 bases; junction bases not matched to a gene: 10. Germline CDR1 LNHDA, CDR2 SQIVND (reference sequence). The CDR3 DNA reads TGTGCCAGTAGTATTGGGGCGGGGGGAACCCTCTCCTACAATGAGCAGTTCTTC. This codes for CASSIGAGGTLSYNEQFF.

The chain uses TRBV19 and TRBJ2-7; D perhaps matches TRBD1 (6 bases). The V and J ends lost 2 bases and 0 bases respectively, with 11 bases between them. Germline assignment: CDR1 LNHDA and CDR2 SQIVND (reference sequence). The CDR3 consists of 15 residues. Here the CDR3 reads CASSITGHSSYEQYF. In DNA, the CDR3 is TGTGCCAGTAGTATAACGGGACACAGCTCCTACGAGCAGTACTTC.

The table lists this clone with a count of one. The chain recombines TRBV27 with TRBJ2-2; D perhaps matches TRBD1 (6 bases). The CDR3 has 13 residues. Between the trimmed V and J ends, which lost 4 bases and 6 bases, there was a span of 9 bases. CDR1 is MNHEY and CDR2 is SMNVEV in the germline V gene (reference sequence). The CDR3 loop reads CASSWHRAGELFF. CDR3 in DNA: TGTGCCAGCAGTTGGCACAGGGCCGGGGAGCTGTTTTTT.

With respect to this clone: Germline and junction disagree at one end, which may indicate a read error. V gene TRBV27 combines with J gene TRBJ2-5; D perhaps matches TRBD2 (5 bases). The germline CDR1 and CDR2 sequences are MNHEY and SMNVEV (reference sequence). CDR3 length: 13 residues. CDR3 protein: CASRRGLQETQHF. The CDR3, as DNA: TGTGCCAGCAGAAGAGGGTTACAAGAGACCCAGCACTTC.

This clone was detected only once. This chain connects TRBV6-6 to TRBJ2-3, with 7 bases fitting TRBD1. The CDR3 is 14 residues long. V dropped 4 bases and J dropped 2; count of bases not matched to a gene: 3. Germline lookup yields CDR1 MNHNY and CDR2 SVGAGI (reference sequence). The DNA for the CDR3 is TGTGCCAGCAGTTGGACAGGCCCCACAGATACGCAGTATTTT. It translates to CASSWTGPTDTQYF.

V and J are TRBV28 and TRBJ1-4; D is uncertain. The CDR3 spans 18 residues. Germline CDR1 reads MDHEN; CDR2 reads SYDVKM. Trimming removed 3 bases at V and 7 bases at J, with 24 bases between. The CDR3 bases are TGTGCCAGCAGTTTGATAAGAGAGACCCCGGGCGGGTTTGAAAAACTGTTTTTT. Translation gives CASSLIRETPGGFEKLFF.

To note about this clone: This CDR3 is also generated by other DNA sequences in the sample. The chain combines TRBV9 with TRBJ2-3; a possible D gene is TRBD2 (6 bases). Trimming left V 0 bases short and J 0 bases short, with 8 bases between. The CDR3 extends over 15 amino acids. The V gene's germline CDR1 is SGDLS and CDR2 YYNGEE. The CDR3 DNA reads TGTGCCAGCAGCGTAGGGGGGGTTAGCACAGATACGCAGTATTTT. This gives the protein CASSVGGVSTDTQYF.

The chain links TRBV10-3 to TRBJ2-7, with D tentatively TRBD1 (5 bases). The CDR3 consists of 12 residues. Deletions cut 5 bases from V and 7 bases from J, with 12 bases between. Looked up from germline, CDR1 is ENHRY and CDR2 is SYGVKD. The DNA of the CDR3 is TGTGCCATCAGTACGACAGTGGAGGAGCAGTACTTC. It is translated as CAISTTVEEQYF.

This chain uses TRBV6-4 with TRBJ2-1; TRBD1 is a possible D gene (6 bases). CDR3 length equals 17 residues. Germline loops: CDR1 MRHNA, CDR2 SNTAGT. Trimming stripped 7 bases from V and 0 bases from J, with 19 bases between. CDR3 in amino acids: CASTPRQASSSYNEQFF. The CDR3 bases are TGTGCCAGCACACCGAGACAGGCAAGTAGCTCCTACAATGAGCAGTTCTTC.

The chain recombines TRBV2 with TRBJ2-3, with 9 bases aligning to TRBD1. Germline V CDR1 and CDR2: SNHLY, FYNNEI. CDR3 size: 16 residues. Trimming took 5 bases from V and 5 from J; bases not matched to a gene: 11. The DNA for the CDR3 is TGTGCCAGCAGTCACCGCTGGACAGGGGTAGTAGATACGCAGTATTTT. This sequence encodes CASSHRWTGVVDTQYF.

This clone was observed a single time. The CDR3 bases are TGTGCCAGTAGTATAATCCCGGGACAGGGGATGAACACTGAAGCTTTCTTT. Encoded protein: CASSIIPGQGMNTEAFF. This chain links TRBV19 with TRBJ1-1; TRBD1 agrees at 10 bases. Trimming took 2 bases from V and 0 from J; bases not matched to a gene: 6. The CDR3 sequence is 17 residues long. Germline CDR1 is LNHDA and CDR2 is SQIVND (reference sequence).

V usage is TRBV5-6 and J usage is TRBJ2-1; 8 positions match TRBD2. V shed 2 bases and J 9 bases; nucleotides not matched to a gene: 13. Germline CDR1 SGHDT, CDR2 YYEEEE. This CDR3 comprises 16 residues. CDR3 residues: CASSFRDSVLAGEQFF. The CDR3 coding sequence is TGTGCCAGCAGCTTCCGGGACTCCGTTCTAGCGGGTGAGCAGTTCTTC.

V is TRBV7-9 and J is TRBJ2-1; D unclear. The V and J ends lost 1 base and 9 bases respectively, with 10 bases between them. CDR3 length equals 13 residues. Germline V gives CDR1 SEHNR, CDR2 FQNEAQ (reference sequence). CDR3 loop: CASSLDYSGEQFF. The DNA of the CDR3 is TGTGCCAGCAGCTTAGACTACTCCGGTGAGCAGTTCTTC.

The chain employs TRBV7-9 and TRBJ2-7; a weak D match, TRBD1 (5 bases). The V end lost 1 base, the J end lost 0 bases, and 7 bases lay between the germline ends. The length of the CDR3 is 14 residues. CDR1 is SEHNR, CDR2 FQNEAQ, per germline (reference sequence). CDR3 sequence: CASSLEGRSYEQYF. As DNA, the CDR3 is TGTGCCAGCAGCTTAGAGGGGCGCTCCTACGAGCAGTACTTC.

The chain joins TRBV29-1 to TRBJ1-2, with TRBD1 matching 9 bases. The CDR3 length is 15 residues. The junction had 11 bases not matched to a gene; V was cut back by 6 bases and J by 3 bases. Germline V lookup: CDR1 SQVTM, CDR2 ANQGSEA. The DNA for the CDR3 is TGCAGCGTCCGGGACAGGGAGAGGGTCGACTATGGCTACACCTTC. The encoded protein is CSVRDRERVDYGYTF. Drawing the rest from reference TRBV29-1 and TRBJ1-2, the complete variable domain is SAVISQKPSRDICQRGTSLTIQCQVDSQVTMMFWYRQQPGQSLTLIATANQGSEATYESGFVIDKFPISRPNLTFSTLTVSNMSPEDSSIYLCSVRDRERVDYGYTFGSGTRLTVV.

CDR3 DNA: TGTGCCAGCAGTTATTCGGAGGTTTTGCCCTCCTACGAGCAGTACTTC. As protein: CASSYSEVLPSYEQYF. J is TRBJ2-7 and V is TRBV6-6, with D possibly matching TRBD2 (5 bases). This CDR3 comprises 16 residues. Germline V gives CDR1 MNHNY, CDR2 SVGAGI (reference sequence). V was pared by 3 bases and J by 0 bases, with 15 bases between.

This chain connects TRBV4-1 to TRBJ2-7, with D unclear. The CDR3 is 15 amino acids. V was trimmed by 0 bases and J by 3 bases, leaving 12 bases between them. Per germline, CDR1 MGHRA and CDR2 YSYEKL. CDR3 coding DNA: TGCGCCAGCAGCCAAGAGGTGGGCCCACTCTACGAGCAGTACTTC. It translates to CASSQEVGPLYEQYF.

The CDR3 region is CASSPLNSGEQFF. DNA for the CDR3: TGCGCCAGCAGCCCTCTGAACTCGGGTGAGCAGTTCTTC. The chain employs TRBV5-1 and TRBJ2-1; D is uncertain. V was cut by 4 bases and J by 9 bases, with 14 bases left in between. This CDR3 has 13 amino acids. The germline V gene encodes CDR1 SGHRS and CDR2 YFSETQ. The entire variable domain, with the rest obtained from reference TRBV5-1 and TRBJ2-1, is as follows: KAGVTQTPRYLIKTRGQQVTLSCSPISGHRSVSWYQQTPGQGLQFLFEYFSETQRNKGNFPGRFSGRQFSNSRSEMNVSTLELGDSALYLCASSPLNSGEQFFGPGTRLTVL.

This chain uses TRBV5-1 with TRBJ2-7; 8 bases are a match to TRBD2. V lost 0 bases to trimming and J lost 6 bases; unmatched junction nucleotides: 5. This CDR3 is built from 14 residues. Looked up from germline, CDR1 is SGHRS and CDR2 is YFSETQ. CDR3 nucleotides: TGCGCCAGCAGCTTGGCGATCGCGGGGGGCGAGCAGTACTTC. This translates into CASSLAIAGGEQYF. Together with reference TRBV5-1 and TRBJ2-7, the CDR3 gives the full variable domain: KAGVTQTPRYLIKTRGQQVTLSCSPISGHRSVSWYQQTPGQGLQFLFEYFSETQRNKGNFPGRFSGRQFSNSRSEMNVSTLELGDSALYLCASSLAIAGGEQYFGPGTRLTVT.

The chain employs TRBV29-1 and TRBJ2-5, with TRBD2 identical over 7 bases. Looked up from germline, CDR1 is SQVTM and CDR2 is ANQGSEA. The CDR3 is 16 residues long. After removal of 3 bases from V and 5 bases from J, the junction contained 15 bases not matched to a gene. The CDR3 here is CSVDVYDGGRGETQYF. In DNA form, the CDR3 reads TGCAGCGTTGACGTATATGACGGGGGGAGAGGGGAGACCCAGTACTTC.